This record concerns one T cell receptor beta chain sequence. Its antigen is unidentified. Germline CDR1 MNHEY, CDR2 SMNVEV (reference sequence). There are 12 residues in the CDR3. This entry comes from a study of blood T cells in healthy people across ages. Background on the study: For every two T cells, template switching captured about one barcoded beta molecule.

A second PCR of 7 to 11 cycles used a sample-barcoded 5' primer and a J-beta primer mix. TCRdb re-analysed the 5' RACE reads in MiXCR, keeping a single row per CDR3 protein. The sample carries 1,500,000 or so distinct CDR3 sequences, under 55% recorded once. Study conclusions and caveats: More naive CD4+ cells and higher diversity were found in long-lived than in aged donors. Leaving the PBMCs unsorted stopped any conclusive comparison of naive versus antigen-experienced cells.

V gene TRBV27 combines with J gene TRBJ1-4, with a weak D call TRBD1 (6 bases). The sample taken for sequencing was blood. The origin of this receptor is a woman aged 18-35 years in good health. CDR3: CAKGGLNEKLFF. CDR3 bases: TGTGCTAAAGGGGGGCTTAATGAAAAACTGTTTTTT.